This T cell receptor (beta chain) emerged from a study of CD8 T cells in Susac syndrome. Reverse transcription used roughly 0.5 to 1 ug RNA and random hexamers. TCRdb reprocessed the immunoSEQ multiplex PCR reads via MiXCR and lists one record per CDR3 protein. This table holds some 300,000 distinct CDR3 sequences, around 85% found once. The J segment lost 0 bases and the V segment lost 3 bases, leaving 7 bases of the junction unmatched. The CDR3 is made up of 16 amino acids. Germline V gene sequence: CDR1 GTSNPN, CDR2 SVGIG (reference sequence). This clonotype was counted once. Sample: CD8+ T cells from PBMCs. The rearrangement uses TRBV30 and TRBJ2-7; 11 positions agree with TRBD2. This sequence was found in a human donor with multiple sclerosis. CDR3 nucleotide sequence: TGTGCCTGGAGGCCAGGGACTAGCGGTTCCTCCTACGAGCAGTACTTC. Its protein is CAWRPGTSGSSYEQYF.